This paragraph covers one T cell receptor beta chain sequence. What it recognizes is unknown. Unique molecular identifiers were used to barcode this TCRbeta library. TCRdb recomputed calls from the PCR reads with MiXCR, one row per CDR3 protein. The sample includes fewer than 550,000 distinct CDR3 sequences, about an eighth of them seen just once. These data belong to a study of T-cell reconstitution after alpha-beta-depleted transplantation in children. Study-wide results and caveats: The study traced high day-60 TCRbeta diversity in some patients to surviving recipient T cells and thymic progenitors. A year post-transplant, T-cell counts and diversity derived mostly from newly produced T cells. Several hundred expanded graft clones reportedly were the source of alpha-beta T cells about two months after transplant.

The CDR3 totals 16 residues. Germline CDR1 reads LNHNV; CDR2 reads YYDKDF (reference sequence). With 0 bases removed from V and 4 bases from J, the gap between germline ends came to 13 bases. The J gene is TRBJ2-1, the V gene TRBV15, with D possibly TRBD2 on 6 matching bases. The source is a female patient under 10 years old who had a stem cell transplant for aplastic anemia, so the T cells may come from the graft donor. The sequencing here drew on PBMCs, mostly from graft donor cells, taken 180 days after TCRalphabeta/CD19-depleted stem cell transplant. The CDR3 loop reads CATSRESQRAYNEQFF. In DNA, the CDR3 is TGTGCCACCAGCAGAGAGTCCCAGCGGGCTTACAATGAGCAGTTCTTC.